This T cell receptor (beta chain) came from a study of Tregs in tolerant kidney transplant recipients. Unstimulated Tregs (CD4+CD25+CD127-) and CD4+CD25- non-Tregs were sorted from PBMCs. The table came from immunoSEQ multiplex PCR; TCRdb's copy has only in-frame clones and leaves some out. The sample has roughly 250,000 clones, about four fifths seen once. CDR1 PRHDT and CDR2 FYEKMQ come from the germline V gene (reference sequence). V was cut by 1 base and J by 3 bases, with 13 bases left in between. The CDR3 is 15 amino acids. Worth noting for this clone: The antigen is unknown.

Study observations and caveats: The most relevant donor-specific Treg TCRbeta repertoire apparently came from expansion with activated donor B cells. The small number of patients limits these findings pending further validation.

This sequence was found in a human donor in good health. Sequencing input: CD4+ T cells from blood. The chain couples TRBV13 to TRBJ2-7, with D possibly TRBD2 on 5 matching bases. CDR3 DNA sequence: TGTGCCAGCAGCTTAGTTTGGGAGAGGGACTACGAGCAGTACTTC. Translated: CASSLVWERDYEQYF. Variable domain in full (rest from reference TRBV13 and TRBJ2-7): AAGVIQSPRHLIKEKRETATLKCYPIPRHDTVYWYQQGPGQDPQFLISFYEKMQSDKGSIPDRFSAQQFSDYHSELNMSSLELGDSALYFCASSLVWERDYEQYFGPGTRLTVT.